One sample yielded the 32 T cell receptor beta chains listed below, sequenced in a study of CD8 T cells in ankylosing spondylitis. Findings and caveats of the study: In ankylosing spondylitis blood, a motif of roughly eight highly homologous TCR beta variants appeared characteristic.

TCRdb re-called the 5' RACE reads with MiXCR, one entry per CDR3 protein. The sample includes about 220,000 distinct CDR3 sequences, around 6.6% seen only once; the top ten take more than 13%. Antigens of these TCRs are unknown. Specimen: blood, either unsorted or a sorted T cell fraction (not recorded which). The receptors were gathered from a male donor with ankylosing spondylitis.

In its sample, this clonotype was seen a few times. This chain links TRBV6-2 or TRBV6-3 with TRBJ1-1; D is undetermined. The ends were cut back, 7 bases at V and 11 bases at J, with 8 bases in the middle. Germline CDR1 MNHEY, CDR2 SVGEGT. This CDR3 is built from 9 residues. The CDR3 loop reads CASNTEAFF. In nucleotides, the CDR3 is TGTGCCAGCAATACAGAGGCTTTCTTT.

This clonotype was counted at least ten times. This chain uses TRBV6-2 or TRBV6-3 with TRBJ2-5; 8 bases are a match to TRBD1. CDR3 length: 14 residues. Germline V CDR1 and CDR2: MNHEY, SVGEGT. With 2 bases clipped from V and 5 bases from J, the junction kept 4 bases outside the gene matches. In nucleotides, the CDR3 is TGTGCCAGCAGTTACCAGCAGGGGGCTGAGACCCAGTACTTC. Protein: CASSYQQGAETQYF.

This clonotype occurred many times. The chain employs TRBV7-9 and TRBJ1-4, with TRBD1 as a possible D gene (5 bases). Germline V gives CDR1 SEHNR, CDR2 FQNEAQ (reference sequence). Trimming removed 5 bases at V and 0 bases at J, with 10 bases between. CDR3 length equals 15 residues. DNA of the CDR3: TGTGCCAGCAGCCGGGACGATTCAACTAATGAAAAACTGTTTTTT. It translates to CASSRDDSTNEKLFF.

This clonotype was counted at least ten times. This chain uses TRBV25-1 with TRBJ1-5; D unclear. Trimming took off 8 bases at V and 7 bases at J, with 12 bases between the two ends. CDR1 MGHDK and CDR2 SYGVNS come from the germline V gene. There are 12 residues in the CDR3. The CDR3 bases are TGTGCCAGCCCCGAGCCCGACCAGCCCCAGCATTTT. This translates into CASPEPDQPQHF.

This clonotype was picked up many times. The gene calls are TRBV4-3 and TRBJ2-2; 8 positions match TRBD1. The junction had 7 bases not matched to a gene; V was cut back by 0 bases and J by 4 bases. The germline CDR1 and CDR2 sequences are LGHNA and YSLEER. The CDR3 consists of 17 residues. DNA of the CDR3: TGCGCCAGCAGCCAAGATGCGACAGGGGCGGTCACCGGGGAGCTGTTTTTT. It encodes CASSQDATGAVTGELFF.

The CDR3 sequence is CASRAEVDEQFF. CDR3 nucleotide sequence: TGTGCCAGCAGGGCGGAGGTGGATGAGCAGTTCTTC. V and J are TRBV2 and TRBJ2-1; perhaps TRBD2 as D (5 bases). Germline CDR1 SNHLY, CDR2 FYNNEI. V was clipped by 6 bases and J by 8 bases, with 11 bases between them. The CDR3 runs to 12 residues.

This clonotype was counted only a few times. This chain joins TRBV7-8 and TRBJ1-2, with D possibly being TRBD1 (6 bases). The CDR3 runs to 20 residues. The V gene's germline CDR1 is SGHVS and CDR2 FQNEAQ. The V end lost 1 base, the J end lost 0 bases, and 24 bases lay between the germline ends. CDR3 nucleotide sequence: TGTGCCAGCAGCTTAGTACGAGCTGGGACAATCCCGACGGCTAACTATGGCTACACCTTC. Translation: CASSLVRAGTIPTANYGYTF. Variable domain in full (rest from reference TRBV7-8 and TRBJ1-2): GAGVSQSPRYKVAKRGQDVALRCDPISGHVSLFWYQQALGQGPEFLTYFQNEAQLDKSGLPSDRFFAERPEGSVSTLKIQRTQQEDSAVYLCASSLVRAGTIPTANYGYTFGSGTRLTVV.

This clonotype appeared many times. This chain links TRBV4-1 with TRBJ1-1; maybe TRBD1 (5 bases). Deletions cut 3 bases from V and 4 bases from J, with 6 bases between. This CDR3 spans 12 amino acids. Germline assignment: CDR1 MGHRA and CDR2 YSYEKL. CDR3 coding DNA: TGCGCCAGCAGCCAGAGGGGCACTGAAGCTTTCTTT. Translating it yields CASSQRGTEAFF.

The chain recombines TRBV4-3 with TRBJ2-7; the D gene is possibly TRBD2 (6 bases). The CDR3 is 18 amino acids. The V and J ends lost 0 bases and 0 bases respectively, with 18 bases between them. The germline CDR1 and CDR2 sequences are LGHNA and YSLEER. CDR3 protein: CASSQEGGWREGSYEQYF. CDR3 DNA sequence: TGCGCCAGCAGCCAAGAGGGGGGTTGGCGCGAGGGCTCCTACGAGCAGTACTTC.

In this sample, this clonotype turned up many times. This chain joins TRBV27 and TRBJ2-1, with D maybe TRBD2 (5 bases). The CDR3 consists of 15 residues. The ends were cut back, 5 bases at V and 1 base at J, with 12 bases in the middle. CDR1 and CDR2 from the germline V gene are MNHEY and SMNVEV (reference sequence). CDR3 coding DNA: TGTGCCAGCAGTCCCCGCCGGGGATCCTACAATGAGCAGTTCTTC. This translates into CASSPRRGSYNEQFF.

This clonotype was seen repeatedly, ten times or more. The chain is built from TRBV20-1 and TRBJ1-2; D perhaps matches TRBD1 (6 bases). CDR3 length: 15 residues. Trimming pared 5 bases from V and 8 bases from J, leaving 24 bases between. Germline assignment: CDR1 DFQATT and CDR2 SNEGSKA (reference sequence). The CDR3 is CSAAAGAIPLFGYTF. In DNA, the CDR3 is TGCAGTGCTGCGGCAGGGGCGATTCCCCTGTTCGGCTACACCTTC.

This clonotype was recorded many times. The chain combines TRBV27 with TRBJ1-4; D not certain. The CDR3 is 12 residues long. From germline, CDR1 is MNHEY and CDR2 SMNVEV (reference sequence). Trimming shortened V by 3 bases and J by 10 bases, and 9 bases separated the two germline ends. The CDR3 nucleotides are TGTGCCAGCAGTTTTCCCGGTGGAAAACTGTTTTTT. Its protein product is CASSFPGGKLFF.

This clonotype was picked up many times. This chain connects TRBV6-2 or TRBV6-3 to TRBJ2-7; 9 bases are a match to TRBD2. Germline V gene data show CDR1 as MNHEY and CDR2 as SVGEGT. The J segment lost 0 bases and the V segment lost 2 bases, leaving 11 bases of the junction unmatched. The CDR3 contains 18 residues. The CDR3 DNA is TGTGCCAGCAGTTACACCAATGTCCGACTAGCGGTCTCCTACGAGCAGTACTTC. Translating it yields CASSYTNVRLAVSYEQYF.

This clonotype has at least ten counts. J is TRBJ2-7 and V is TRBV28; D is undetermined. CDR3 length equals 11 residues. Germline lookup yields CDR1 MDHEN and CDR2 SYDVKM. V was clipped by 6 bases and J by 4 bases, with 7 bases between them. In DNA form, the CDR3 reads TGTGCCAGCAGCGCCCTTTACGAGCAGTACTTC. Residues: CASSALYEQYF.

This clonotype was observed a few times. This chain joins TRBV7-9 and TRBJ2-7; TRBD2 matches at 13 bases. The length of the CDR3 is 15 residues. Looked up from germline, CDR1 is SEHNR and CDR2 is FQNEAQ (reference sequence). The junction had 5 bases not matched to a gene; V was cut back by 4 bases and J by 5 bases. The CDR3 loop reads CASSSLAGGPNEQYF. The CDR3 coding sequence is TGTGCCAGCAGCTCACTAGCGGGAGGGCCCAACGAGCAGTACTTC.

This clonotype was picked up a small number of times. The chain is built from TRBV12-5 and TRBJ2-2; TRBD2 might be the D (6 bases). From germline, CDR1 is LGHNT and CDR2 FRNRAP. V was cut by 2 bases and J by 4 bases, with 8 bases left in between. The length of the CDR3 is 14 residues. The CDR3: CASGLSGGTGELFF. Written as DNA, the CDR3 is TGTGCTAGTGGTTTGTCCGGGGGCACCGGGGAGCTGTTTTTT.

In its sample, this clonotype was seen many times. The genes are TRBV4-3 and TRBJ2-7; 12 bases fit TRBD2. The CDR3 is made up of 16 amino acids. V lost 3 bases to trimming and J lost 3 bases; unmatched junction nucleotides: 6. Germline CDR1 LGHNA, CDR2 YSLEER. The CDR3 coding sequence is TGCGCCAGCAGCCAGACAGGGACTAGCGGGCTCTACGAGCAGTACTTC. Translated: CASSQTGTSGLYEQYF.

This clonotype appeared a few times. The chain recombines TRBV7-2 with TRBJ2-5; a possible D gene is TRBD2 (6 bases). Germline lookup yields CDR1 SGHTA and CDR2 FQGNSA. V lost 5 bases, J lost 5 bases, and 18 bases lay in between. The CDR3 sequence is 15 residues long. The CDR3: CASSPEGGLGETQYF. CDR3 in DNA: TGTGCCAGCAGCCCGGAGGGAGGTCTTGGGGAGACCCAGTACTTC.

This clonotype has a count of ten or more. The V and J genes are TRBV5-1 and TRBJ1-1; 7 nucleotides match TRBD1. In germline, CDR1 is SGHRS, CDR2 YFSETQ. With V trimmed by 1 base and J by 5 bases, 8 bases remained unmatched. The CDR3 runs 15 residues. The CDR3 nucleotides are TGCGCCAGCAGCTTGACCGGGACAGTGTCGACTGAAGCTTTCTTT. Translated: CASSLTGTVSTEAFF.

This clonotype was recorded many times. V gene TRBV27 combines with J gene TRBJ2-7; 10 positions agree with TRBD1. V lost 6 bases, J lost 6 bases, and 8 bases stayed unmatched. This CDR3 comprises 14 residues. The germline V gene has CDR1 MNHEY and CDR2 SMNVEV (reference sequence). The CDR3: CASRPIGTGVEQYF. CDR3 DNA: TGTGCCAGCAGACCCATCGGGACAGGGGTCGAGCAGTACTTC.

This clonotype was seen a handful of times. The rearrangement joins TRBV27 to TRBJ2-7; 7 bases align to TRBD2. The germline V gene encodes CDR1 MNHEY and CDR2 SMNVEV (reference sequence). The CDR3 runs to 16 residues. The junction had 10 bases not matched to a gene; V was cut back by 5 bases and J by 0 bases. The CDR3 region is CASSPLGGSDSYEQYF. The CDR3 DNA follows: TGTGCCAGCAGTCCCCTGGGGGGGTCAGACTCCTACGAGCAGTACTTC.

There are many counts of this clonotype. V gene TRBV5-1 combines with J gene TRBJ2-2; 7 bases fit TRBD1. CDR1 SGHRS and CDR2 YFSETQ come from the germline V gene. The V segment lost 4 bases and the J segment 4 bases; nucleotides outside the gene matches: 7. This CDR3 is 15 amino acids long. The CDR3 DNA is TGCGCCAGCAGCCAGTCGACAGGGACCACCGGGGAGCTGTTTTTT. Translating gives CASSQSTGTTGELFF.

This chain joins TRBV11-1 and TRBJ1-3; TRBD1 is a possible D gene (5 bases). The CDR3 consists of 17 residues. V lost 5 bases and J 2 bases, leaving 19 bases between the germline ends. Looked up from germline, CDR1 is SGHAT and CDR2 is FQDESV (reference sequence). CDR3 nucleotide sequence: TGTGCCAGCAGCCCGTCTAACGGGGGTCCCACTGGAAACACCATATATTTT. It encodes CASSPSNGGPTGNTIYF.

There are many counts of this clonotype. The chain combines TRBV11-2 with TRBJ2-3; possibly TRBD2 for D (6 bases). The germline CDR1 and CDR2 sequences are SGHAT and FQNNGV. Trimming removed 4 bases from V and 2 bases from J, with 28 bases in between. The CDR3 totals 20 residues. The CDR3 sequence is CASSSPRVGWGDSFTDTQYF. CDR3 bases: TGTGCCAGCAGCTCCCCAAGGGTCGGCTGGGGGGACTCCTTCACAGATACGCAGTATTTT.

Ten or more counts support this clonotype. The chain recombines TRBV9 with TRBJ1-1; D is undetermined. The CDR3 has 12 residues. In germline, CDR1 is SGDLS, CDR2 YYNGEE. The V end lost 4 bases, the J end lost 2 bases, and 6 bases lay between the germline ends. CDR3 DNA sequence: TGTGCCAGCAGCCCGACAAACACTGAAGCTTTCTTT. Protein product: CASSPTNTEAFF.

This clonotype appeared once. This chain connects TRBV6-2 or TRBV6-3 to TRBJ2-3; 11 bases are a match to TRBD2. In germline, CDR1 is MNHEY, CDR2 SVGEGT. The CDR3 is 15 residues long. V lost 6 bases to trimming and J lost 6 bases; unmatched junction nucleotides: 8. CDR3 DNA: TGTGCCAGCAGCCTCGGGACTAGCGGTCACGATACGCAGTATTTT. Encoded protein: CASSLGTSGHDTQYF.

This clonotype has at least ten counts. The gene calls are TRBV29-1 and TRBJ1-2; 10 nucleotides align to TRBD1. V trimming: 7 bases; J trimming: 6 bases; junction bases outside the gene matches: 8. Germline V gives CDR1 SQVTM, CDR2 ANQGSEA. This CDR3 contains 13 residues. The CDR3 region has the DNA TGCAGCGCCGCCGGGACAGGGGTAAATGGCTACACCTTC. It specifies CSAAGTGVNGYTF. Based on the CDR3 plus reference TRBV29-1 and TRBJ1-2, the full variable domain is SAVISQKPSRDICQRGTSLTIQCQVDSQVTMMFWYRQQPGQSLTLIATANQGSEATYESGFVIDKFPISRPNLTFSTLTVSNMSPEDSSIYLCSAAGTGVNGYTFGSGTRLTVV.

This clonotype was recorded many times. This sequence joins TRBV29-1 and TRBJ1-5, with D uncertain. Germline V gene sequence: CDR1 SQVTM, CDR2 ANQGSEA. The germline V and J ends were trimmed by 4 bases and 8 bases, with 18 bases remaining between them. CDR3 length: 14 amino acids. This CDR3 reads CSVGSGNRWEPQHF. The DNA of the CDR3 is TGCAGCGTTGGATCGGGGAACCGCTGGGAGCCCCAGCATTTT. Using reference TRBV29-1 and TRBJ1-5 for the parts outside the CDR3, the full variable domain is SAVISQKPSRDICQRGTSLTIQCQVDSQVTMMFWYRQQPGQSLTLIATANQGSEATYESGFVIDKFPISRPNLTFSTLTVSNMSPEDSSIYLCSVGSGNRWEPQHFGDGTRLSIL.

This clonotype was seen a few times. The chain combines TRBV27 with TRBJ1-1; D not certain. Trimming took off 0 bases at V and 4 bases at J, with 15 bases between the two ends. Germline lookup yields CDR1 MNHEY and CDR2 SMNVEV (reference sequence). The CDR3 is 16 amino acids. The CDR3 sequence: CASSLSISGLSTEAFF. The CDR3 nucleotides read TGTGCCAGCAGTTTATCGATCTCCGGGTTGAGCACTGAAGCTTTCTTT.

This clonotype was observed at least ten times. CDR3 amino acids: CASSARGQGGNQPQHF. The CDR3 nucleotides are TGTGCCAGCAGCGCCCGGGGACAGGGGGGCAATCAGCCCCAGCATTTT. This rearrangement joins TRBV21-1 to TRBJ1-5; TRBD1, the table's D call, lacks a check against the DNA. TRBV21-1 is labeled a pseudogene. The CDR3 totals 16 residues.

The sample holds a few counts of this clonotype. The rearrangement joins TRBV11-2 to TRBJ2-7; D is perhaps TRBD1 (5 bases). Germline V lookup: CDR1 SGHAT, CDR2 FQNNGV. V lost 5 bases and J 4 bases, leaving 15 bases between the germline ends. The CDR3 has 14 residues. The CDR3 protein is CASSLAGIGYEQYF. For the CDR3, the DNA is TGTGCCAGCAGCCTGGCAGGGATAGGGTACGAGCAGTACTTC.

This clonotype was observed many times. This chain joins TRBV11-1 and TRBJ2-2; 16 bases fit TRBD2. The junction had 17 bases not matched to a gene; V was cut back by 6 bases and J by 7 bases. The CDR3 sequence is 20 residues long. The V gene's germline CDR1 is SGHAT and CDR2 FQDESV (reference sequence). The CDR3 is CASRPSGTSGRAELNGELFF. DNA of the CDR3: TGTGCCAGCAGACCCTCCGGGACTAGCGGGAGGGCCGAATTAAACGGGGAGCTGTTTTTT. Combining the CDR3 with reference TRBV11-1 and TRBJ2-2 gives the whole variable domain EAEVAQSPRYKITEKSQAVAFWCDPISGHATLYWYRQILGQGPELLVQFQDESVVDDSQLPKDRFSAERLKGVDSTLKIQPAELGDSAMYLCASRPSGTSGRAELNGELFFGEGSRLTVL.